These 9 T cell receptor beta chains came from one sample sequenced in a study of blood T cell repertoires in COVID-19. TCRdb's table, derived via immunoSEQ multiplex PCR, lists solely in-frame clones and lacks some. The sample holds 130,000 to 150,000 clones; roughly 88% are singletons and the top ten take around 1.3%. Sequenced sample: PBMCs or T cells enriched from blood (not recorded which). These receptors came from a woman aged 25-40 years with acute COVID-19.

This chain joins TRBV9 and TRBJ2-2, with 8 bases aligning to TRBD1. Trimming removed 0 bases from V and 8 bases from J; junction bases left unmatched: 9. The V gene's germline CDR1 is SGDLS and CDR2 YYNGEE. This CDR3 comprises 16 residues. The CDR3 DNA follows: TGTGCCAGCAGCGTAGTGGGACAGGTCGAATTTGGGGAGCTGTTTTTT. Protein: CASSVVGQVEFGELFF.

The chain recombines TRBV4-3 with TRBJ2-3; no clear D. The V end was cut by 0 bases, the J end by 0 bases, with 10 bases between. The CDR3 extends over 16 amino acids. Germline CDR1 reads LGHNA; CDR2 reads YSLEER. CDR3 in DNA: TGCGCCAGCAGCCAAGAAGTGGTGGGCAGCACAGATACGCAGTATTTT. Its protein product is CASSQEVVGSTDTQYF.

This clone was detected only once. The J gene is TRBJ2-1, the V gene TRBV11-2; 11 bases line up with TRBD2. V lost 1 base, J lost 9 bases, and 2 bases stayed unmatched. CDR1 and CDR2 (germline): SGHAT, FQNNGV. The CDR3 spans 14 residues. The DNA of the CDR3 is TGTGCCAGCAGCTTAGCACTAGCGGGAGCTGAGCAGTTCTTC. It translates to CASSLALAGAEQFF.

This clone was counted a single time. The gene calls are TRBV10-3 and TRBJ1-5; D remains ambiguous. The CDR3 covers 12 residues. Germline CDR1 is ENHRY and CDR2 is SYGVKD. Trimming cost V 3 bases and J 6 bases, with 6 bases left between them. The CDR3 DNA reads TGTGCCATCAGTGAAGGGAGTCAGCCCCAGCATTTT. It specifies CAISEGSQPQHF.

The V and J genes are TRBV28 and TRBJ2-3; 9 nucleotides line up with TRBD2. The V segment lost 6 bases and the J segment 6 bases; nucleotides outside the gene matches: 13. The CDR3 has 16 residues. Per germline, CDR1 MDHEN and CDR2 SYDVKM. The CDR3 nucleotides are TGTGCCAGCAGCTCGGAAGCGGGGGGCTTTGCGGATACGCAGTATTTT. Protein sequence: CASSSEAGGFADTQYF.

The CDR3 bases are TGTGCCTGGAGGGCCGGGACTAGCGGGAGTCGTGGATACAATGAGCAGTTCTTC. It codes for CAWRAGTSGSRGYNEQFF. The J gene is TRBJ2-1, the V gene TRBV30; 14 bases line up with TRBD2. CDR3 length: 18 amino acids. The V segment lost 3 bases and the J segment 4 bases; nucleotides outside the gene matches: 11. Per germline, CDR1 GTSNPN and CDR2 SVGIG (reference sequence).

This clone was observed a few times. The V gene is TRBV9, the J gene TRBJ2-1; D perhaps matches TRBD2 (5 bases). CDR1 is SGDLS and CDR2 is YYNGEE in the germline V gene. The CDR3 has 15 amino acids. Trimming shortened V by 3 bases and J by 0 bases, and 10 bases separated the two germline ends. The CDR3 here is CASSASGSSYNEQFF. The CDR3 DNA follows: TGTGCCAGCAGCGCCAGCGGCAGCTCCTACAATGAGCAGTTCTTC.

The gene calls are TRBV6-2 or TRBV6-3 and TRBJ2-1; 7 bases agree with TRBD2. Germline trimming cut 2 bases from V and 6 bases from J; bases unmatched to any gene: 13. The CDR3 has 17 residues. From germline, CDR1 is MNHEY and CDR2 SVGEGT. CDR3 amino acids: CASSYPLWRELSNEQFF. The CDR3 coding sequence is TGTGCCAGCAGTTACCCCTTGTGGCGGGAGCTTAGCAATGAGCAGTTCTTC.

The chain recombines TRBV30 with TRBJ2-2; D possibly corresponds to TRBD1 (6 bases). The CDR3 loop spans 16 amino acids. V lost 3 bases and J 6 bases, leaving 20 bases between the germline ends. The germline V gene has CDR1 GTSNPN and CDR2 SVGIG (reference sequence). This chain's CDR3 is CAWSDPDTQGSGELFF. Here the CDR3 DNA reads TGTGCCTGGAGCGACCCGGACACCCAGGGGTCCGGGGAGCTGTTTTTT.